The 28 T cell receptor beta chains reported below all come from one sample, sequenced in a study of blood T cell repertoires in COVID-19. Profiled with immunoSEQ multiplex PCR; TCRdb holds only in-frame clones, not every one. This sample has under 250,000 clones, with about four fifths found just once. Sequencing was done on a sample of peripheral blood. The receptor source for this set is a man at least 80 years old with acute or convalescent COVID-19.

The chain combines TRBV5-1 with TRBJ2-1; 8 bases align to TRBD2. The CDR3 covers 14 residues. Per germline, CDR1 SGHRS and CDR2 YFSETQ. The V gene end was trimmed by 4 bases and the J gene end by 5 bases; junction bases not matched to a gene: 5. Here the CDR3 reads CASSPGGGHNEQFF. CDR3 nucleotide sequence: TGCGCCAGCAGCCCCGGGGGGGGCCACAATGAGCAGTTCTTC.

The chain uses TRBV6-5 and TRBJ2-1; 10 bases are a match to TRBD2. Per germline, CDR1 MNHEY and CDR2 SVGAGI. V shed 5 bases and J 5 bases; nucleotides not matched to a gene: 6. There are 15 residues in the CDR3. The CDR3 region has the DNA TGTGCCAGCAGTCGGGGGACTAGCGTGCACAATGAGCAGTTCTTC. As protein: CASSRGTSVHNEQFF.

The rearrangement links TRBV5-6 to TRBJ1-5; the D is unclear. Germline V CDR1 and CDR2: SGHDT, YYEEEE. This CDR3 is built from 15 residues. Trimming removed 4 bases at V and 0 bases at J, with 11 bases between. CDR3: CASSLRSGSNQPQHF. The CDR3 DNA is TGTGCCAGCAGCCTCCGGTCGGGTAGCAATCAGCCCCAGCATTTT. Full variable domain (rest looked up from reference TRBV5-6 and TRBJ1-5): DAGVTQSPTHLIKTRGQQVTLRCSPKSGHDTVSWYQQALGQGPQFIFQYYEEEERQRGNFPDRFSGHQFPNYSSELNVNALLLGDSALYLCASSLRSGSNQPQHFGDGTRLSIL.

This chain links TRBV19 with TRBJ2-5; 12 bases match TRBD2. Losses at the gene ends were 4 bases for V and 5 bases for J; bases not matched to a gene: 11. The germline gives CDR1 LNHDA, CDR2 SQIVND (reference sequence). The CDR3 consists of 17 residues. The CDR3 loop reads CASSKLAGGSNGETQYF. In DNA, the CDR3 is TGTGCCAGTAGTAAACTAGCGGGAGGCTCCAATGGGGAGACCCAGTACTTC.

CDR3 sequence reads: CASSLGQGAQPQHF. Here the CDR3 DNA reads TGTGCCAGCAGCCTCGGACAGGGGGCCCAGCCCCAGCATTTT. The chain employs TRBV28 and TRBJ1-5; 11 bases match TRBD1. The CDR3 totals 14 residues. Trimming cost V 6 bases and J 7 bases; bases outside gene matches: 5. The V gene's germline CDR1 is MDHEN and CDR2 SYDVKM.

The rearrangement uses TRBV30 and TRBJ1-2; TRBD1 matches 8 bases. The germline V gene has CDR1 GTSNPN and CDR2 SVGIG (reference sequence). V lost 3 bases and J lost 8; bases outside the gene matches: 8. The CDR3 spans 13 residues. CDR3 DNA sequence: TGTGCCTGGAGCATGGACAGGGCCGGGGGCTACACCTTC. It yields the protein CAWSMDRAGGYTF. The full variable domain, completed using reference TRBV30 and TRBJ1-2, is SQTIHQWPATLVQPVGSPLSLECTVEGTSNPNLYWYRQAAGRGLQLLFYSVGIGQISSEVPQNLSASRPQDRQFILSSKKLLLSDSGFYLCAWSMDRAGGYTFGSGTRLTVV.

The rearrangement joins TRBV9 to TRBJ1-1; the D gene is possibly TRBD1 (6 bases). Germline lookup yields CDR1 SGDLS and CDR2 YYNGEE. Deletions cut 0 bases from V and 6 bases from J, with 15 bases between. CDR3 size: 15 residues. CDR3 nucleotide sequence: TGTGCCAGCAGCGTAGCAAGAGGGGGAGATCCTGAAGCTTTCTTT. It translates to CASSVARGGDPEAFF.

This clone was found once. This chain uses TRBV5-1 with TRBJ2-1; 8 nucleotides match TRBD2. Germline lookup yields CDR1 SGHRS and CDR2 YFSETQ. The junction had 8 bases not matched to a gene; V was cut back by 1 base and J by 8 bases. The CDR3 is 15 residues long. CDR3: CASSLTGGPGYEQFF. The CDR3 DNA reads as TGCGCCAGCAGCTTGACGGGAGGGCCAGGCTATGAGCAGTTCTTC.

The chain joins TRBV10-3 to TRBJ2-7; 8 bases fit TRBD2. Germline-derived CDR1 and CDR2 are ENHRY and SYGVKD. CDR3 length equals 13 residues. The CDR3: CVFSGGGHDEQYF. Written as DNA, the CDR3 is TGTGTTTTTTCCGGGGGGGGTCACGACGAGCAGTACTTC.

The gene calls are TRBV19 and TRBJ2-3, with 9 positions matching TRBD1. Germline-derived CDR1 and CDR2 are LNHDA and SQIVND (reference sequence). The CDR3 runs to 15 residues. Unmatched junction bases numbered 5, after V lost 5 bases and J lost 2 bases. The DNA of the CDR3 is TGTGCCAGTAGTGATGGGACAGGGTTCACAGATACGCAGTATTTT. Translating it yields CASSDGTGFTDTQYF.

This clone was picked up a small number of times. The V gene is TRBV25-1, the J gene TRBJ1-1, with 7 nucleotides matching TRBD1. The V and J ends lost 6 bases and 4 bases, in that order; junction bases with no gene match: 11. Germline lookup yields CDR1 MGHDK and CDR2 SYGVNS. This CDR3 has 15 amino acids. The CDR3: CASSRTGTESTEAFF. Here the CDR3 DNA reads TGTGCCAGCAGCCGTACCGGGACAGAGAGCACTGAAGCTTTCTTT. The full variable domain, rest sourced from reference TRBV25-1 and TRBJ1-1, is EADIYQTPRYLVIGTGKKITLECSQTMGHDKMYWYQQDPGMELHLIHYSYGVNSTEKGDLSSESTVSRIRTEHFPLTLESARPSHTSQYLCASSRTGTESTEAFFGQGTRLTVV.

The chain has TRBV5-6 and TRBJ1-1, with TRBD1 identical over 8 bases. The CDR3 runs 18 residues. Trimming removed 1 base from V and 1 base from J; junction bases left unmatched: 12. CDR1 SGHDT and CDR2 YYEEEE come from the germline V gene. DNA for the CDR3: TGTGCCAGCAGCTTGCCCCGGGACAGGTTCATAGCGAACACTGAAGCTTTCTTT. Protein product: CASSLPRDRFIANTEAFF.

The chain links TRBV5-1 to TRBJ1-1, with TRBD1 identical over 12 bases. CDR1 is SGHRS and CDR2 is YFSETQ in the germline V gene. The CDR3 covers 16 residues. Unmatched junction bases numbered 8, after V lost 4 bases and J lost 4 bases. Written as DNA, the CDR3 is TGCGCCAGCAGCAGGGACAGGGGGCAAGGAGGCACTGAAGCTTTCTTT. Translated: CASSRDRGQGGTEAFF.

Points on this clone: Within the sample, other DNA sequences also encode this same CDR3. V gene TRBV13 combines with J gene TRBJ1-2; D gene ambiguous. CDR3 length: 12 residues. In germline, CDR1 is PRHDT, CDR2 FYEKMQ (reference sequence). V shed 1 base and J shed 7 bases, with 7 bases lying between them. The DNA for the CDR3 is TGTGCCAGCAGCTTAGTTAGAGGTGGCTACACCTTC. Its translation is CASSLVRGGYTF.

This chain connects TRBV11-2 to TRBJ2-3; perhaps TRBD1 as D (5 bases). Germline V gene lookup returns CDR1 SGHAT and CDR2 FQNNGV. The CDR3 is made up of 13 amino acids. The ends were cut back, 5 bases at V and 6 bases at J, with 12 bases in the middle. CDR3 sequence (DNA): TGTGCCAGCAGCCTAATGGGGCGGGATACGCAGTATTTT. The encoded protein is CASSLMGRDTQYF. The variable domain in full, completed from reference TRBV11-2 and TRBJ2-3, reads EAGVAQSPRYKIIEKRQSVAFWCNPISGHATLYWYQQILGQGPKLLIQFQNNGVVDDSQLPKDRFSAERLKGVDSTLKIQPAKLEDSAVYLCASSLMGRDTQYFGPGTRLTVL.

This clone has only one observation. This chain uses TRBV27 with TRBJ1-6; weak D call: TRBD1 (5 bases). The V gene lost 6 bases and the J gene lost 5 bases, with 17 bases spanning the gap. The CDR3 runs to 16 residues. Germline V gene lookup returns CDR1 MNHEY and CDR2 SMNVEV (reference sequence). CDR3 DNA: TGTGCCAGCAGAGAGAGTAGGGGCCTTAATAATTCACCCCTCCACTTT. This codes for CASRESRGLNNSPLHF.

V is TRBV28 and J is TRBJ1-1, with D possibly being TRBD1 (6 bases). V was clipped by 6 bases and J by 4 bases, with 30 bases between them. The V gene's germline CDR1 is MDHEN and CDR2 SYDVKM. The CDR3 length is 19 residues. CDR3 DNA: TGTGCCAGCAGGATTTTCGCCCAATTACAGGGTTCCCTAGCCACTGAAGCTTTCTTT. It specifies CASRIFAQLQGSLATEAFF. Using reference TRBV28 and TRBJ1-1 for the parts outside the CDR3, the full variable domain is DVKVTQSSRYLVKRTGEKVFLECVQDMDHENMFWYRQDPGLGLRLIYFSYDVKMKEKGDIPEGYSVSREKKERFSLILESASTNQTSMYLCASRIFAQLQGSLATEAFFGQGTRLTVV.

In nucleotides, the CDR3 is TGTGCCAGCAGTTCCATGGGGGACAGGGAGCAGTTCTTC. As protein: CASSSMGDREQFF. The chain combines TRBV7-3 with TRBJ2-1; 8 nucleotides match TRBD1. V dropped 6 bases and J dropped 10; count of bases not matched to a gene: 8. Germline lookup yields CDR1 SGHTA and CDR2 FQGTGA. CDR3 size: 13 residues.

The chain has TRBV6-5 and TRBJ2-3; 10 bases align to TRBD2. J was trimmed by 0 bases and V by 7 bases; bases with no gene match: 4. This CDR3 has 15 residues. The V gene's germline CDR1 is MNHEY and CDR2 SVGAGI. CDR3 sequence: CASTLAGASTDTQYF. CDR3 nucleotides: TGTGCCAGCACCCTAGCGGGAGCGAGCACAGATACGCAGTATTTT.

This sequence joins TRBV7-2 and TRBJ1-4; 8 nucleotides match TRBD1. This CDR3 contains 14 residues. Germline V gene lookup returns CDR1 SGHTA and CDR2 FQGNSA. V was pared by 5 bases and J by 8 bases, with 7 bases of the junction left unmatched. CDR3 amino acids: CASSPDRGQEKLFF. CDR3 nucleotides: TGTGCCAGCAGCCCCGACAGGGGTCAAGAAAAACTGTTTTTT.

This clone was picked up a small number of times. The chain recombines TRBV6-6 with TRBJ1-5, with 8 bases that match TRBD1. The length of the CDR3 is 15 residues. The germline gives CDR1 MNHNY, CDR2 SVGAGI (reference sequence). With V trimmed by 6 bases and J by 6 bases, 10 bases remained unmatched. In nucleotides, the CDR3 is TGTGCCAGCAGCTCCGGGACAGGCTTCGGTCAGCCCCAGCATTTT. It translates to CASSSGTGFGQPQHF.

CDR3 sequence reads: CASSRLESSGGAKNEQFF. The CDR3 nucleotides are TGTGCCAGCTCACGTCTCGAGAGTAGCGGGGGGGCCAAGAATGAGCAGTTCTTC. This sequence joins TRBV18 and TRBJ2-1; 11 bases are a match to TRBD2. Germline trimming cut 4 bases from V and 7 bases from J; bases unmatched to any gene: 15. Looked up from germline, CDR1 is KGHSH and CDR2 is LQKENI. This CDR3 is 18 amino acids long. Variable domain in full (rest from reference TRBV18 and TRBJ2-1): NAGVMQNPRHLVRRRGQEARLRCSPMKGHSHVYWYRQLPEEGLKFMVYLQKENIIDESGMPKERFSAEFPKEGPSILRIQQVVRGDSAAYFCASSRLESSGGAKNEQFFGPGTRLTVL.

This clone was observed a handful of times. The gene calls are TRBV7-9 and TRBJ2-7; TRBD2 might be the D (6 bases). The CDR3 is made up of 17 amino acids. The V end lost 5 bases, the J end lost 4 bases, and 24 bases lay between the germline ends. Germline lookup yields CDR1 SEHNR and CDR2 FQNEAQ (reference sequence). CDR3 in DNA: TGTGCCAGCAGCCCCCGGGGGAACCGGGGAGGTTTATACGAGCAGTACTTC. Encoded protein: CASSPRGNRGGLYEQYF.

The chain joins TRBV19 to TRBJ2-2; no definite D call. The CDR3 sequence is 16 residues long. The V end lost 0 bases, the J end lost 5 bases, and 13 bases lay between the germline ends. Germline V gene lookup returns CDR1 LNHDA and CDR2 SQIVND (reference sequence). This chain's CDR3 is CASSIDGQPRTGELFF. The CDR3 DNA reads TGTGCCAGTAGTATAGATGGGCAGCCAAGGACCGGGGAGCTGTTTTTT.

V is TRBV18 and J is TRBJ1-1, with 8 nucleotides matching TRBD1. The CDR3 is 14 residues long. Germline V CDR1 and CDR2: KGHSH, LQKENI. Unmatched junction bases numbered 2, after V lost 2 bases and J lost 3 bases. The CDR3 bases are TGTGCCAGCTCACCAAAACAGGGGGACACTGAAGCTTTCTTT. Protein: CASSPKQGDTEAFF.

This clone was counted only a few times. The rearrangement joins TRBV3-1 (or the pseudogene TRBV3-2) to TRBJ1-6; 9 positions agree with TRBD1. CDR3 length: 15 residues. The V segment lost 3 bases and the J segment 5 bases; nucleotides outside the gene matches: 2. Germline V gives CDR1 LGHDT, CDR2 YNNKEL (reference sequence). DNA of the CDR3: TGTGCCAGCAGCCACGGGACAGGGCATAATTCACCCCTCCACTTT. The encoded protein is CASSHGTGHNSPLHF.

The chain is built from TRBV2 and TRBJ2-7; 7 nucleotides agree with TRBD1. CDR3 length: 15 amino acids. Germline CDR1 reads SNHLY; CDR2 reads FYNNEI. After removal of 2 bases from V and 2 bases from J, the junction contained 6 bases not matched to a gene. The CDR3 DNA is TGTGCCAGCAGTGAACGAGACAGGGCCACCTACGAGCAGTACTTC. As protein: CASSERDRATYEQYF. The variable domain in full, with the rest retrieved from reference TRBV2 and TRBJ2-7, is EPEVTQTPSHQVTQMGQEVILRCVPISNHLYFYWYRQILGQKVEFLVSFYNNEISEKSEIFDDQFSVERPDGSNFTLKIRSTKLEDSAMYFCASSERDRATYEQYFGPGTRLTVT.

The chain has TRBV6-5 and TRBJ2-2; D unclear. The V end lost 7 bases, the J end lost 7 bases, and 13 bases lay between the germline ends. Looked up from germline, CDR1 is MNHEY and CDR2 is SVGAGI. This CDR3 is built from 13 residues. The CDR3 spells CASTLTSNGELFF. The CDR3 DNA reads TGTGCCAGCACCTTGACAAGTAACGGGGAGCTGTTTTTT.